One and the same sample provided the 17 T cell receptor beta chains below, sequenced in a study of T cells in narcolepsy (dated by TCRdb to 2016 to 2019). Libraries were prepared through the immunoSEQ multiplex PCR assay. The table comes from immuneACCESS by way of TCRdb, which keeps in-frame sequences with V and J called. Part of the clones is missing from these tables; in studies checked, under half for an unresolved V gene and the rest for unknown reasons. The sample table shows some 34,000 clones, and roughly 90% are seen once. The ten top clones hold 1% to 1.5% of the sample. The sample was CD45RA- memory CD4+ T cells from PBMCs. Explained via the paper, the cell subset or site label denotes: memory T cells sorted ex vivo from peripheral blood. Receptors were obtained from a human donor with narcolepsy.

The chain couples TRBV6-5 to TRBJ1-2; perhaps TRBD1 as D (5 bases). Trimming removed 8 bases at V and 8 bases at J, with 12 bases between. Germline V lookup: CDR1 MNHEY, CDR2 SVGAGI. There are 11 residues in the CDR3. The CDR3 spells CASRGAGGYTF. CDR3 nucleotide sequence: TGTGCCAGCCGAGGGGCGGGAGGCTACACCTTC.

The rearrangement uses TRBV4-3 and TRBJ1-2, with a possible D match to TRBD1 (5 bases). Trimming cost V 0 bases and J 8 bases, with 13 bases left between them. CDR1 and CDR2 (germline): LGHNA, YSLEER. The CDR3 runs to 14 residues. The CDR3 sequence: CASSQDGAGYGYTF. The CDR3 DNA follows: TGCGCCAGCAGCCAAGATGGGGCAGGGTACGGCTACACCTTC.

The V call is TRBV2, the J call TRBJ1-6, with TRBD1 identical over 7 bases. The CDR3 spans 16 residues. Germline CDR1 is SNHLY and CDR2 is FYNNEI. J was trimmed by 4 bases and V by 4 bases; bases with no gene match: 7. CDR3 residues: CASSGAGGEYNSPLHF. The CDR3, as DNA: TGTGCCAGCAGTGGGGCAGGGGGTGAGTATAATTCACCCCTCCACTTT.

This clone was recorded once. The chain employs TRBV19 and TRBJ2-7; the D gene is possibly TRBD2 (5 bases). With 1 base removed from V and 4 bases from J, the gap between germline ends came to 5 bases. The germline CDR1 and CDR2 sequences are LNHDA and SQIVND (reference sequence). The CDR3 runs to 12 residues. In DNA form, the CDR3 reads TGTGCCAGTAGTATAGCGGGGTACGAGCAGTACTTC. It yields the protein CASSIAGYEQYF.

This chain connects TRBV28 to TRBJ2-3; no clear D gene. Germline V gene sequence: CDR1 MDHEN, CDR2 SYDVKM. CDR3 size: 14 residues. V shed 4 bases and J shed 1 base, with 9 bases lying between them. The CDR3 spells CASSYGFGTDTQYF. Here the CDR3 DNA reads TGTGCCAGCAGTTACGGGTTTGGCACAGATACGCAGTATTTT.

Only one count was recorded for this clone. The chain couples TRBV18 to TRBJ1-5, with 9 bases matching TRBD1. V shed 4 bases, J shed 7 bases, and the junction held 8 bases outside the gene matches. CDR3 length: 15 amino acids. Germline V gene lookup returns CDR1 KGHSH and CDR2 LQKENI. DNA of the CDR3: TGTGCCAGCTCACTTTTACAGGGGGCGGAACAGCCCCAGCATTTT. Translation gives CASSLLQGAEQPQHF.

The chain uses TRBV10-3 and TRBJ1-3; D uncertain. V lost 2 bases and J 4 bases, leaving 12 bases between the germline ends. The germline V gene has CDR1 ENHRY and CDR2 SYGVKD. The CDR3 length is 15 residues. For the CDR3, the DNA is TGTGCCATCAGTGAGAAAGAGGGCCTCGGAAACACCATATATTTT. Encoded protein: CAISEKEGLGNTIYF.

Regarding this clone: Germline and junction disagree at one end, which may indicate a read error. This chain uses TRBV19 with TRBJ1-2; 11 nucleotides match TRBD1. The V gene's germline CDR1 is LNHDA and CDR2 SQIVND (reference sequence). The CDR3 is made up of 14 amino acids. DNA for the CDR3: TGTGCCACTAGTGAAAAGGGACAGGGGGTCAGCTACACCTTC. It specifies CATSEKGQGVSYTF. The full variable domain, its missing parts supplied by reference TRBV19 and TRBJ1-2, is DGGITQSPKYLFRKEGQNVTLSCEQNLNHDAMYWYRQDPGQGLRLIYYSQIVNDFQKGDIAEGYSVSREKKESFPLTVTSAQKNPTAFYLCATSEKGQGVSYTFGSGTRLTVV.

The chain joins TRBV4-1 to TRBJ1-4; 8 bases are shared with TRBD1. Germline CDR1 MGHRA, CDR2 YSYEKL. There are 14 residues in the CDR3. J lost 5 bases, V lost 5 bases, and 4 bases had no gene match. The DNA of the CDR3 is TGCGCCAGCAGCTTTAGACAGGGGAATGAAAAACTGTTTTTT. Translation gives CASSFRQGNEKLFF.

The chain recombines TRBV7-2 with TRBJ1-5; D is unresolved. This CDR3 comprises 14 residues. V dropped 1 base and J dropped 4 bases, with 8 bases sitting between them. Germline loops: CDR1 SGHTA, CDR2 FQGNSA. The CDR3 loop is CASSLGQRNQPQHF. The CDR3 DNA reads TGTGCCAGCAGCTTAGGGCAGAGGAATCAGCCCCAGCATTTT.

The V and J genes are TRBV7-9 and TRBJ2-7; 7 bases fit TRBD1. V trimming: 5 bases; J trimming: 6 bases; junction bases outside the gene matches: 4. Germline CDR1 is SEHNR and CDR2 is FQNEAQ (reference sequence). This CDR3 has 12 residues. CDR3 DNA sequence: TGTGCCAGCAGCCTTCCAGGGGGCGAGCAGTACTTC. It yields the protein CASSLPGGEQYF.

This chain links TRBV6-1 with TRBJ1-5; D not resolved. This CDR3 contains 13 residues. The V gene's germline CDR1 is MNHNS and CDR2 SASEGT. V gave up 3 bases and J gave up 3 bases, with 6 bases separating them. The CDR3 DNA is TGTGCCAGCAGTGAGGCTTCCAATCAGCCCCAGCATTTT. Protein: CASSEASNQPQHF.

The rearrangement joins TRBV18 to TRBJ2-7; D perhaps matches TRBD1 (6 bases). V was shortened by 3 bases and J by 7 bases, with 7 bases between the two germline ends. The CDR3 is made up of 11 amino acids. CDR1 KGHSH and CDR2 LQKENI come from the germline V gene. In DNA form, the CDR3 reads TGTGCCAGCTCACCGGGGACAGAGCAGTACTTC. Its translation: CASSPGTEQYF.

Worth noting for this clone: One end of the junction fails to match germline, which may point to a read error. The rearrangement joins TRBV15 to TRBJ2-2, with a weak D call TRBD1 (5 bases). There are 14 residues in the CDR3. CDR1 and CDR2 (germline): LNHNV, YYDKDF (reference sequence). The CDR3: CATSRGQGTRELFF. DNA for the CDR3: TGTGCCACCAGCAGAGGGCAGGGCACCAGGGAGCTGTTTTTT.

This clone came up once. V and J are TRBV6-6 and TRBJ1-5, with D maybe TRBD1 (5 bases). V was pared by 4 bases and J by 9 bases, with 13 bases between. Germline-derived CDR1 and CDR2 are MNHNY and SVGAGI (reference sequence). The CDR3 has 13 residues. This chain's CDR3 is CASSSGLRGPQHF. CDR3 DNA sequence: TGTGCCAGCAGTTCTGGTTTGAGGGGGCCCCAGCATTTT.

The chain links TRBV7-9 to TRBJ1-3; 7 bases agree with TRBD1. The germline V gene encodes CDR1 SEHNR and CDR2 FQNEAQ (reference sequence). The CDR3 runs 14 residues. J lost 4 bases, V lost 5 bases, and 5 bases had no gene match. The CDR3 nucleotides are TGTGCCAGCAGCCGAACAGGGGTCGGAAACACCATATATTTT. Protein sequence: CASSRTGVGNTIYF.

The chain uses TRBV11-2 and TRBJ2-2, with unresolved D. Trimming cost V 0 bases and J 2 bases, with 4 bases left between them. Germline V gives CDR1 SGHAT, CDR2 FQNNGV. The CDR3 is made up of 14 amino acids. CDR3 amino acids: CASSLDRNTGELFF. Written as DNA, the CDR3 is TGTGCCAGCAGCTTAGATCGAAACACCGGGGAGCTGTTTTTT.